The source of this T cell receptor (beta chain) is a study of shared clonotypes between healthy human individuals. Study-level findings and limits: A limitation of the genetic and exposure-history diversity represented arose from few donors.

Between the trimmed V and J ends, which lost 4 bases and 8 bases, there was a span of 11 bases. The CDR3 has 13 amino acids. Germline assignment: CDR1 ENHRY and CDR2 SYGVKD. Sequenced by immunoSEQ multiplex PCR; TCRdb stores in-frame clones only, minus some. Found here are under 600,000 clones, roughly 98% of them singletons; the top ten hold 0.3%. As concerns this clone: Its antigen is unknown.

As defined, naive CD8 cells were CD45RO-negative and positively selected for CCR7, with terminally differentiated effector memory CD45RA+ cells excluded. The chain recombines TRBV10-3 with TRBJ1-4; D is unresolved. The sequence was collected from a man younger than 45 in good health. Sequencing used naive CD8+ T cells sorted from blood. Written as DNA, the CDR3 is TGTGCCATCAGTGCTGACGCTAGAGAAAAACTGTTTTTT. Translated, it gives CAISADAREKLFF.